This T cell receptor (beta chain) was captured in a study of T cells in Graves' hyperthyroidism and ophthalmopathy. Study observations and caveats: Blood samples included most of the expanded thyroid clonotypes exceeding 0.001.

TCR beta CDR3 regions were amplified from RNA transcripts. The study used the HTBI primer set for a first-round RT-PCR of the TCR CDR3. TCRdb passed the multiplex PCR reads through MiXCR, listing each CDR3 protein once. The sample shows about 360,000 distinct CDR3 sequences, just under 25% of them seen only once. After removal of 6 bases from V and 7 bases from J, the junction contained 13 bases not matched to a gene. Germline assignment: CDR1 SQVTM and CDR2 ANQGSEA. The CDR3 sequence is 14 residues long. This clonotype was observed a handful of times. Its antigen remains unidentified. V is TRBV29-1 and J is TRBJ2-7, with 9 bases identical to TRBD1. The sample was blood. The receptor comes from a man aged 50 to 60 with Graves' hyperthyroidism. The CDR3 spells CSVTRQGVPGEQYF. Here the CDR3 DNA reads TGCAGCGTCACACGACAGGGGGTACCGGGGGAGCAGTACTTC.